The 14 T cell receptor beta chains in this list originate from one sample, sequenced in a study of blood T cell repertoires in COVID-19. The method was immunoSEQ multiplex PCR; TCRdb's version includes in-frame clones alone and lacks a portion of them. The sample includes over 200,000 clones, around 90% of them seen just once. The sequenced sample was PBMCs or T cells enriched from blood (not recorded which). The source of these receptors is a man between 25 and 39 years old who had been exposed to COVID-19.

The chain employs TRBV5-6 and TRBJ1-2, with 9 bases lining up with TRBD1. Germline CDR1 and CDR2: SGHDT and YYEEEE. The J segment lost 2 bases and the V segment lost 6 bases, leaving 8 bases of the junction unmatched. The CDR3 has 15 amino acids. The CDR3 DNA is TGTGCCAGCACAATCTCCGGGACAGGGAACTATGGCTACACCTTC. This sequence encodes CASTISGTGNYGYTF.

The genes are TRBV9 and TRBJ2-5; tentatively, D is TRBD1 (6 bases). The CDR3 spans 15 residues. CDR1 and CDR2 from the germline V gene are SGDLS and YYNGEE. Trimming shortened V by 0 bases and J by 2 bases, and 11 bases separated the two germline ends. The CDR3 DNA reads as TGTGCCAGCAGCGTAGGGGCAGGGGTACAAGAGACCCAGTACTTC. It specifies CASSVGAGVQETQYF.

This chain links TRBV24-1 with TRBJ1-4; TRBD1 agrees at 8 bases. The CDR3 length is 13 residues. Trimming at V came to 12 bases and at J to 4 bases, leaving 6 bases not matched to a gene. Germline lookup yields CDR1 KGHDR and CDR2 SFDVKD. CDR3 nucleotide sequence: TGTGCCCCCGACAGGGGCATTAATGAAAAACTGTTTTTT. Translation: CAPDRGINEKLFF.

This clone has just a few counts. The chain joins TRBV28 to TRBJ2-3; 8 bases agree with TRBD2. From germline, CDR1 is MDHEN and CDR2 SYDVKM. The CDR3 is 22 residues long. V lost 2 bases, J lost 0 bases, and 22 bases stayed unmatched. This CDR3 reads CASSLNSLGLGTRGVSTDTQYF. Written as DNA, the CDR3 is TGTGCCAGCAGTTTAAATTCTCTTGGTTTGGGGACTAGAGGCGTTAGCACAGATACGCAGTATTTT. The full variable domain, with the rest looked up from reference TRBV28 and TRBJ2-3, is DVKVTQSSRYLVKRTGEKVFLECVQDMDHENMFWYRQDPGLGLRLIYFSYDVKMKEKGDIPEGYSVSREKKERFSLILESASTNQTSMYLCASSLNSLGLGTRGVSTDTQYFGPGTRLTVL.

The CDR3 DNA reads TGTGCCAGCAGCTTAAAGCATACGGAGACCCAGTACTTC. Translation: CASSLKHTETQYF. This chain uses TRBV11-1 with TRBJ2-5; D is unclear. The germline gives CDR1 SGHAT, CDR2 FQDESV (reference sequence). CDR3 length: 13 residues. Trimming took off 2 bases at V and 5 bases at J, with 9 bases between the two ends.

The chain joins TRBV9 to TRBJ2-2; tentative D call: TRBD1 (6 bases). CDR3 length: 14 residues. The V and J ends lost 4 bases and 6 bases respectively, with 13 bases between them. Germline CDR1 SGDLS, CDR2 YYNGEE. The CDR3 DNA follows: TGTGCCAGCAGCCTCCACAGGGCCCCCGGGGAGCTGTTTTTT. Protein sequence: CASSLHRAPGELFF.

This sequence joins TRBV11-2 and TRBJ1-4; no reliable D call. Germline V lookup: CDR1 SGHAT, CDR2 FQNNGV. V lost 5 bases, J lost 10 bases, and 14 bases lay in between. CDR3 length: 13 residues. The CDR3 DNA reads TGTGCCAGCAGCCCCCCTACAGTGGGAAAACTGTTTTTT. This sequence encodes CASSPPTVGKLFF. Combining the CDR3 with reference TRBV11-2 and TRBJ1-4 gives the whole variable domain EAGVAQSPRYKIIEKRQSVAFWCNPISGHATLYWYQQILGQGPKLLIQFQNNGVVDDSQLPKDRFSAERLKGVDSTLKIQPAKLEDSAVYLCASSPPTVGKLFFGSGTQLSVL.

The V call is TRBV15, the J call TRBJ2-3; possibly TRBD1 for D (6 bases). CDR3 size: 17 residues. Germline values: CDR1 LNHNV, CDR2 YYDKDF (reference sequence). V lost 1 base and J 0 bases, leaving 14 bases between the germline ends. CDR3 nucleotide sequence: TGTGCCACCAGCAGAGTTGGGGGCCGACAGAGCACAGATACGCAGTATTTT. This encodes CATSRVGGRQSTDTQYF.

The chain's CDR3 is CASRPPGRWDTIYF. CDR3 DNA: TGTGCCAGCAGGCCGCCAGGGAGGTGGGACACCATATATTTT. The chain has TRBV7-9 and TRBJ1-3; D is perhaps TRBD1 (5 bases). V lost 6 bases to trimming and J lost 8 bases, with 17 bases between them. Per the germline V gene, CDR1 is SEHNR and CDR2 is FQNEAQ (reference sequence). The CDR3 loop spans 14 amino acids. The entire variable domain, with the rest obtained from reference TRBV7-9 and TRBJ1-3, is as follows: DTGVSQNPRHKITKRGQNVTFRCDPISEHNRLYWYRQTLGQGPEFLTYFQNEAQLEKSRLLSDRFSAERPKGSFSTLEIQRTEQGDSAMYLCASRPPGRWDTIYFGEGSWLTVV.

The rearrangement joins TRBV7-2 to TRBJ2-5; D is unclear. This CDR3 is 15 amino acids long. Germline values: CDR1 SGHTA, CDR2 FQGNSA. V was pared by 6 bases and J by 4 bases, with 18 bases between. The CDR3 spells CASSRLRVARETQYF. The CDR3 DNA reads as TGTGCCAGCAGTCGACTTCGGGTGGCGAGAGAGACCCAGTACTTC.

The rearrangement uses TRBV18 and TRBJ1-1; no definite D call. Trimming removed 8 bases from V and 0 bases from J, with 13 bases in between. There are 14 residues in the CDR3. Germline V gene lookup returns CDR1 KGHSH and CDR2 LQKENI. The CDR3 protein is CASKTSVLNTEAFF. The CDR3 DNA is TGTGCCAGCAAAACCTCGGTACTGAACACTGAAGCTTTCTTT.

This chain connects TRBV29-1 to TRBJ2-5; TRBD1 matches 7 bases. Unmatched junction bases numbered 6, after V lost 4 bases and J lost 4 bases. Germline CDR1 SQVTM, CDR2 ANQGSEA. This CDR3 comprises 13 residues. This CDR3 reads CSVAQGSGETQYF. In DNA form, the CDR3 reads TGCAGCGTTGCACAGGGGTCTGGAGAGACCCAGTACTTC.

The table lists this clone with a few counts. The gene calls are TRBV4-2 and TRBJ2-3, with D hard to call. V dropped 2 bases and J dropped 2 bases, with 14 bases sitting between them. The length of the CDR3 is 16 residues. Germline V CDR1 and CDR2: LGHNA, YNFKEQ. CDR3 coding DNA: TGTGCCAGCAGCCAAAAAGTCGTACAGACCACAGATACGCAGTATTTT. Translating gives CASSQKVVQTTDTQYF.

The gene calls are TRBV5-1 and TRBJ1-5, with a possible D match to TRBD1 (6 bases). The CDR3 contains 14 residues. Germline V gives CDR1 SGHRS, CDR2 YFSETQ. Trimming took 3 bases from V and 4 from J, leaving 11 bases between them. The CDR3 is CASSSGQLNQPQHF. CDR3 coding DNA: TGCGCCAGCAGCTCTGGACAGCTAAATCAGCCCCAGCATTTT.